These 24 T cell receptor beta chains were all obtained from the same sample, sequenced in a study of cytomegalovirus exposure and HLA in healthy donors. In the PCR, 60 Vbeta and 13 Jbeta primers were used. Clones were sequenced by immunoSEQ multiplex PCR, and TCRdb holds only the in-frame ones, with some missing. The sample has about 210,000 clones, around 83% seen once. The sample comprised PBMCs. These receptors all come from a woman aged 50 to 60 in good health and CMV-seropositive.

The rearrangement uses TRBV7-9 and TRBJ1-3; no clear D. The germline CDR1 and CDR2 sequences are SEHNR and FQNEAQ (reference sequence). This CDR3 region has 14 residues. Trimming took 5 bases from V and 8 from J, leaving 16 bases between them. The CDR3 DNA follows: TGTGCCAGCAGCCGCAGCGGGCCGCGGGACACCATATATTTT. It specifies CASSRSGPRDTIYF. The full variable domain, its missing parts supplied by reference TRBV7-9 and TRBJ1-3, is DTGVSQNPRHKITKRGQNVTFRCDPISEHNRLYWYRQTLGQGPEFLTYFQNEAQLEKSRLLSDRFSAERPKGSFSTLEIQRTEQGDSAMYLCASSRSGPRDTIYFGEGSWLTVV.

The rearrangement joins TRBV12-5 to TRBJ2-7; weak D call: TRBD1 (6 bases). CDR1 is LGHNT, CDR2 FRNRAP, per germline. Deletions cut 2 bases from V and 0 bases from J, with 8 bases between. CDR3 length equals 14 residues. The CDR3 DNA reads as TGTGCTAGTGGTTTGTCAGGGGTCTCCTACGAGCAGTACTTC. Its protein product is CASGLSGVSYEQYF.

The CDR3 spells CASSPTGTQETQYF. For the CDR3, the DNA is TGTGCCAGCAGCCCGACAGGGACCCAAGAGACCCAGTACTTC. The chain couples TRBV5-4 to TRBJ2-5, with 7 bases matching TRBD1. The CDR3 runs 14 residues. Germline CDR1 reads SGHNT; CDR2 reads YYREEE (reference sequence). Trimming removed 4 bases from V and 1 base from J; junction bases left unmatched: 4.

The V and J genes are TRBV19 and TRBJ1-2; 8 nucleotides match TRBD1. The CDR3 spans 15 residues. Trimming removed 6 bases from V and 4 bases from J; junction bases left unmatched: 10. Germline CDR1 and CDR2: LNHDA and SQIVND (reference sequence). CDR3 in DNA: TGTGCCAGTAGAGGACAGGGCGAGGTAATCTATGGCTACACCTTC. It encodes CASRGQGEVIYGYTF.

CDR3 in amino acids: CASSVDSYEQYF. The CDR3 bases are TGCGCCAGCAGCGTCGACAGCTACGAGCAGTACTTC. The J gene is TRBJ2-7, the V gene TRBV5-1, with D maybe TRBD1 (5 bases). CDR1 and CDR2 (germline): SGHRS, YFSETQ. This CDR3 comprises 12 residues. V dropped 4 bases and J dropped 3 bases, with 8 bases sitting between them.

Note on this clone: One junction end does not reproduce the germline sequence, and a read error may be involved. Here the CDR3 reads CASRQGGGLRRRTEAFF. The CDR3 coding sequence is TGTGCCAGCAGACAAGGGGGAGGCCTAAGACGAAGAACTGAAGCTTTCTTT. The chain uses TRBV14 and TRBJ1-1; weak D call: TRBD1 (6 bases). The CDR3 runs 17 residues. The germline V gene encodes CDR1 SGHDN and CDR2 FVKESK.

V gene TRBV15 combines with J gene TRBJ2-3; tentative D call: TRBD2 (7 bases). This CDR3 comprises 15 residues. V lost 3 bases to trimming and J lost 9 bases, with 19 bases between them. Germline-derived CDR1 and CDR2 are LNHNV and YYDKDF (reference sequence). The CDR3 DNA follows: TGTGCCACCAGCAGGGACGGGGGGCCCCTCGAGACGCAGTATTTT. It is translated as CATSRDGGPLETQYF.

The chain carries TRBV5-4 and TRBJ2-1; TRBD2 aligns across 9 bases. Germline CDR1 reads SGHNT; CDR2 reads YYREEE (reference sequence). The CDR3 extends over 18 amino acids. The V gene end was trimmed by 2 bases and the J gene end by 2 bases; junction bases not matched to a gene: 11. CDR3 nucleotides: TGTGCCAGCAGCTTTGATTGGGCGGGGGGGTCCGCCTACAATGAGCAGTTCTTC. The encoded protein is CASSFDWAGGSAYNEQFF. Drawing the rest from reference TRBV5-4 and TRBJ2-1, the complete variable domain is ETGVTQSPTHLIKTRGQQVTLRCSSQSGHNTVSWYQQALGQGPQFIFQYYREEENGRGNFPPRFSGLQFPNYSSELNVNALELDDSALYLCASSFDWAGGSAYNEQFFGPGTRLTVL.

This clone was seen a few times. V and J are TRBV4-1 and TRBJ2-7, with TRBD1 matching 7 bases. V lost 1 base, J lost 5 bases, and 5 bases stayed unmatched. Germline V gives CDR1 MGHRA, CDR2 YSYEKL. The CDR3 covers 14 residues. The CDR3 reads CASSQVGQTNEQYF. CDR3 in DNA: TGCGCCAGCAGCCAAGTGGGACAGACGAACGAGCAGTACTTC.

The chain employs TRBV5-1 and TRBJ1-2; 8 nucleotides match TRBD1. Trimming cost V 0 bases and J 6 bases; bases outside gene matches: 7. The CDR3 contains 15 residues. The germline CDR1 and CDR2 sequences are SGHRS and YFSETQ. The CDR3 protein is CASSLVQGAIDGYTF. The CDR3 DNA reads as TGCGCCAGCAGCTTGGTGCAGGGGGCGATCGATGGCTACACCTTC.

This clone was seen only once. This chain connects TRBV7-2 to TRBJ2-3, with TRBD2 identical over 7 bases. In germline, CDR1 is SGHTA, CDR2 FQGNSA. V shed 2 bases, J shed 4 bases, and the junction held 3 bases outside the gene matches. The CDR3 is 14 residues long. The CDR3 DNA is TGTGCCAGCAGCTTACCGGGGGGTGCAGATACGCAGTATTTT. Translating it yields CASSLPGGADTQYF.

This chain links TRBV18 with TRBJ1-1, with TRBD1 as a possible D gene (5 bases). This CDR3 region has 13 residues. V shed 4 bases and J shed 6 bases, with 12 bases lying between them. Germline CDR1 and CDR2: KGHSH and LQKENI. The CDR3 region is CASSRSAGAEAFF. In nucleotides, the CDR3 is TGTGCCAGCTCACGATCGGCGGGGGCTGAAGCTTTCTTT.

This CDR3 reads CASSPLAGAGGYTF. DNA of the CDR3: TGCGCCAGCAGCCCCCTTGCAGGGGCCGGTGGCTACACCTTC. The chain uses TRBV5-1 and TRBJ1-2, with D tentatively TRBD1 (6 bases). Germline assignment: CDR1 SGHRS and CDR2 YFSETQ. The V gene lost 4 bases and the J gene lost 7 bases, with 17 bases spanning the gap. The CDR3 covers 14 residues.

CDR3 bases: TGTGCCAGCAGCTCGGGCAGACTAGCCCAAGAGACCCAGTACTTC. Its protein is CASSSGRLAQETQYF. The V and J genes are TRBV7-9 and TRBJ2-5, with TRBD2 identical over 7 bases. Trimming took 4 bases from V and 1 from J; bases not matched to a gene: 6. The CDR3 covers 15 residues. CDR1 is SEHNR and CDR2 is FQNEAQ in the germline V gene (reference sequence).

The chain joins TRBV10-3 to TRBJ2-7, with D tentatively TRBD1 (6 bases). The germline CDR1 and CDR2 sequences are ENHRY and SYGVKD. Trimming took 5 bases from V and 0 from J, leaving 14 bases between them. The length of the CDR3 is 15 residues. CDR3 loop: CAISSTGRGSYEQYF. CDR3 DNA sequence: TGTGCCATCAGTTCGACAGGCCGCGGCTCCTACGAGCAGTACTTC.

The V and J genes are TRBV5-1 and TRBJ1-1; 7 nucleotides match TRBD1. V was pared by 4 bases and J by 0 bases, with 6 bases of the junction left unmatched. CDR1 and CDR2 from the germline V gene are SGHRS and YFSETQ. The CDR3 length is 15 residues. The CDR3 sequence is CASSQTTGMNTEAFF. CDR3 nucleotides: TGCGCCAGCAGCCAAACGACAGGGATGAACACTGAAGCTTTCTTT.

The chain has TRBV6-1 and TRBJ2-3, with 7 bases identical to TRBD2. CDR1 is MNHNS and CDR2 is SASEGT in the germline V gene. CDR3 size: 14 residues. With V trimmed by 4 bases and J by 4 bases, 5 bases remained unmatched. The CDR3, as DNA: TGTGCCAGCAGTGGCTGGGAGGGCCCAGATACGCAGTATTTT. It yields the protein CASSGWEGPDTQYF.

V and J are TRBV11-2 and TRBJ1-5, with no clear D. The germline V and J ends were trimmed by 2 bases and 1 base, with 15 bases remaining between them. The CDR3 runs 17 residues. Looked up from germline, CDR1 is SGHAT and CDR2 is FQNNGV. The CDR3, as DNA: TGTGCCAGCAGCTTAAAAGAGGGCCGGGCAAGCAATCAGCCCCAGCATTTT. It translates to CASSLKEGRASNQPQHF. Full variable domain (remainder filled in from reference TRBV11-2 and TRBJ1-5): EAGVAQSPRYKIIEKRQSVAFWCNPISGHATLYWYQQILGQGPKLLIQFQNNGVVDDSQLPKDRFSAERLKGVDSTLKIQPAKLEDSAVYLCASSLKEGRASNQPQHFGDGTRLSIL.

This chain uses TRBV5-1 with TRBJ1-1; D uncertain. The ends were cut back, 2 bases at V and 0 bases at J, with 8 bases in the middle. Germline lookup yields CDR1 SGHRS and CDR2 YFSETQ. The CDR3 has 14 residues. For the CDR3, the DNA is TGCGCCAGCAGCTTAAACACAGTGAACACTGAAGCTTTCTTT. Its protein product is CASSLNTVNTEAFF.

The chain is built from TRBV28 and TRBJ2-7; perhaps TRBD1 as D (5 bases). From germline, CDR1 is MDHEN and CDR2 SYDVKM. V was clipped by 6 bases and J by 2 bases, with 11 bases between them. The CDR3 length is 13 residues. The CDR3 DNA reads as TGTGCCAGCAGCCCACAGGCCCCCTACGAGCAGTACTTC. It yields the protein CASSPQAPYEQYF.

The rearrangement joins TRBV9 to TRBJ1-3; D is uncertain. Germline V CDR1 and CDR2: SGDLS, YYNGEE. Trimming took 0 bases from V and 0 from J, leaving 13 bases between them. The CDR3 has 17 residues. The CDR3 here is CASSVDGSPSSGNTIYF. The CDR3 DNA follows: TGTGCCAGCAGCGTAGATGGCAGCCCTAGCTCTGGAAACACCATATATTTT.

V and J are TRBV7-2 and TRBJ1-5, with 8 bases identical to TRBD1. The CDR3 extends over 14 amino acids. CDR1 SGHTA and CDR2 FQGNSA come from the germline V gene. The ends lost 1 base at V and 5 bases at J; junction bases unmatched: 1. CDR3 nucleotides: TGTGCCAGCAGCTTAGTACAGGGGGATCAGCCCCAGCATTTT. Protein product: CASSLVQGDQPQHF.

The chain employs TRBV7-2 and TRBJ2-7, with 10 bases matching TRBD2. The trim removed 1 base at V and 2 bases at J, leaving 8 bases unmatched. The CDR3 is 17 amino acids. Looked up from germline, CDR1 is SGHTA and CDR2 is FQGNSA. Here the CDR3 reads CASSLDPRLAGAYEQYF. The CDR3 DNA reads TGTGCCAGCAGCTTAGATCCGCGTCTAGCGGGGGCCTACGAGCAGTACTTC. The complete variable domain, with remaining parts taken from reference TRBV7-2 and TRBJ2-7, reads GAGVSQSPSNKVTEKGKDVELRCDPISGHTALYWYRQSLGQGLEFLIYFQGNSAPDKSGLPSDRFSAERTGGSVSTLTIQRTQQEDSAVYLCASSLDPRLAGAYEQYFGPGTRLTVT.

V and J are TRBV7-2 and TRBJ1-6; maybe TRBD1 (5 bases). Germline CDR1 SGHTA, CDR2 FQGNSA. The CDR3 is made up of 15 amino acids. Trimming shortened V by 5 bases and J by 7 bases, and 15 bases separated the two germline ends. CDR3 in amino acids: CASSPSPRANSPLHF. Here the CDR3 DNA reads TGTGCCAGCAGCCCCTCCCCCAGGGCCAATTCACCCCTCCACTTT.